This entry lists 31 T cell receptor beta chains sequenced from one sample in a study of blood T cell repertoires in COVID-19. Method: immunoSEQ multiplex PCR; TCRdb's copy keeps in-frame clones and lacks some. The table lists about 310,000 clones, roughly 90% of them singletons, with approximately 5.2% in the top ten. The specimen was PBMCs or T cells enriched from blood (not recorded which). The receptors originated from a man aged 55 to 69 who had recovered from COVID-19.

The V gene is TRBV5-1, the J gene TRBJ2-5, with 7 bases fitting TRBD2. Germline CDR1 and CDR2: SGHRS and YFSETQ. This CDR3 has 15 residues. V trimming: 0 bases; J trimming: 4 bases; junction bases outside the gene matches: 6. The CDR3 reads CASSLALGEGETQYF. DNA for the CDR3: TGCGCCAGCAGCTTGGCCCTGGGGGAGGGAGAGACCCAGTACTTC.

There are a few counts of this clone. The chain recombines TRBV15 with TRBJ2-4; D not certain. Per germline, CDR1 LNHNV and CDR2 YYDKDF (reference sequence). The CDR3 is 13 amino acids. The germline V and J ends were trimmed by 6 bases and 6 bases, with 12 bases remaining between them. This CDR3 is CATRTPALNIQYF. CDR3 nucleotides: TGTGCCACCAGGACACCAGCCCTAAACATTCAGTACTTC. The variable domain in full, completed from reference TRBV15 and TRBJ2-4, reads DAMVIQNPRYQVTQFGKPVTLSCSQTLNHNVMYWYQQKSSQAPKLLFHYYDKDFNNEADTPDNFQSRRPNTSFCFLDIRSPGLGDTAMYLCATRTPALNIQYFGAGTRLSVL.

CDR3 nucleotides: TGTGCCAGCAGGACAGGGGGCGTTTTCTATGGCTACACCTTC. This translates into CASRTGGVFYGYTF. The genes are TRBV28 and TRBJ1-2; 10 bases fit TRBD1. Trimming took 6 bases from V and 4 from J; bases not matched to a gene: 5. Germline V gene sequence: CDR1 MDHEN, CDR2 SYDVKM. This CDR3 spans 14 amino acids.

The rearrangement links TRBV7-2 to TRBJ1-4; no clear D gene. Germline lookup yields CDR1 SGHTA and CDR2 FQGNSA. The CDR3 has 14 amino acids. Trimming removed 3 bases from V and 1 base from J, with 6 bases in between. The chain's CDR3 is CASSFYGTNEKLFF. The CDR3 nucleotides read TGTGCCAGCAGCTTCTACGGAACTAATGAAAAACTGTTTTTT.

V usage is TRBV5-1 and J usage is TRBJ2-5; unclear D gene. Germline V gene data show CDR1 as SGHRS and CDR2 as YFSETQ. CDR3 length equals 13 residues. V was trimmed by 0 bases and J by 5 bases, leaving 8 bases between them. CDR3 loop: CASSLGVKETQYF. CDR3 bases: TGCGCCAGCAGCTTGGGAGTTAAGGAGACCCAGTACTTC.

The chain combines TRBV10-3 with TRBJ2-7; the match to TRBD1 covers 7 bases. The CDR3 spans 15 residues. V lost 3 bases and J lost 4; bases outside the gene matches: 9. The V gene's germline CDR1 is ENHRY and CDR2 SYGVKD. The CDR3 DNA sequence: TGTGCCATCAGTGATTCGGGACAGCAGTCTTACGAGCAGTACTTC. This sequence encodes CAISDSGQQSYEQYF.

V gene TRBV5-4 combines with J gene TRBJ2-2, with D perhaps matching TRBD2 (6 bases). This CDR3 spans 17 amino acids. V shed 4 bases and J shed 1 base, with 17 bases lying between them. Germline CDR1 SGHNT, CDR2 YYREEE (reference sequence). The CDR3 spells CASSTTHGGRNTGELFF. The CDR3 nucleotides are TGTGCCAGCAGCACCACTCACGGGGGACGGAACACCGGGGAGCTGTTTTTT. Together with reference TRBV5-4 and TRBJ2-2, the CDR3 gives the full variable domain: ETGVTQSPTHLIKTRGQQVTLRCSSQSGHNTVSWYQQALGQGPQFIFQYYREEENGRGNFPPRFSGLQFPNYSSELNVNALELDDSALYLCASSTTHGGRNTGELFFGEGSRLTVL.

The chain is built from TRBV5-1 and TRBJ2-3; 8 bases are shared with TRBD1. Germline values: CDR1 SGHRS, CDR2 YFSETQ. The V and J ends lost 5 bases and 2 bases, in that order; junction bases with no gene match: 7. The CDR3 extends over 15 amino acids. The CDR3 nucleotides read TGCGCCAGCAGTTTCGGGACAGGACACACAGATACGCAGTATTTT. Its translation: CASSFGTGHTDTQYF. Full variable domain (outside the CDR3, taken from reference TRBV5-1 and TRBJ2-3): KAGVTQTPRYLIKTRGQQVTLSCSPISGHRSVSWYQQTPGQGLQFLFEYFSETQRNKGNFPGRFSGRQFSNSRSEMNVSTLELGDSALYLCASSFGTGHTDTQYFGPGTRLTVL.

This chain connects TRBV29-1 to TRBJ2-3; 12 positions match TRBD2. The CDR3 runs to 14 residues. The junction had 9 bases not matched to a gene; V was cut back by 8 bases and J by 6 bases. Germline V gives CDR1 SQVTM, CDR2 ANQGSEA. In DNA, the CDR3 is TGCAGCACGAGGACTAGCGGGAAAGGTGATACGCAGTATTTT. It encodes CSTRTSGKGDTQYF.

This clone was detected a few times. This chain joins TRBV5-1 and TRBJ2-7; 9 nucleotides match TRBD1. V trimming: 0 bases; J trimming: 3 bases; junction bases outside the gene matches: 4. The CDR3 totals 15 residues. Germline V gene data show CDR1 as SGHRS and CDR2 as YFSETQ. CDR3 nucleotide sequence: TGCGCCAGCAGCTTGGGGACAGGGGATGTCTACGAGCAGTACTTC. It encodes CASSLGTGDVYEQYF.

V and J are TRBV7-2 and TRBJ2-7; weak D call: TRBD1 (6 bases). The CDR3 has 14 amino acids. Germline V gives CDR1 SGHTA, CDR2 FQGNSA. The V end was cut by 3 bases, the J end by 5 bases, with 14 bases between. The chain's CDR3 is CASSFQQQGHEQYF. The DNA for the CDR3 is TGTGCCAGCAGCTTCCAACAACAGGGTCACGAGCAGTACTTC.

V is TRBV7-2 and J is TRBJ2-6, with TRBD2 matching 9 bases. V gave up 2 bases and J gave up 5 bases; unmatched junction bases: 4. Germline-derived CDR1 and CDR2 are SGHTA and FQGNSA. CDR3 length equals 16 residues. The CDR3 nucleotides are TGTGCCAGCAGCTTATGGGCTAGCGGGAGGGCCAACGTCCTGACTTTC. This gives the protein CASSLWASGRANVLTF.

This chain uses TRBV5-1 with TRBJ1-2; tentative D call: TRBD1 (5 bases). Per the germline V gene, CDR1 is SGHRS and CDR2 is YFSETQ. The CDR3 length is 14 residues. V lost 0 bases and J 6 bases, leaving 12 bases between the germline ends. CDR3 amino acids: CASSLVQGTDGYTF. The CDR3 coding sequence is TGCGCCAGCAGCTTGGTCCAGGGTACCGATGGCTACACCTTC.

The chain joins TRBV4-3 to TRBJ2-1; 14 positions match TRBD2. The CDR3 covers 18 residues. V gave up 4 bases and J gave up 7 bases; unmatched junction bases: 12. Germline V gives CDR1 LGHNA, CDR2 YSLEER. DNA of the CDR3: TGCGCCAGCAGCCGCTCTAGGGGGACTAGCGGGAGTGGGAATGAGCAGTTCTTC. It is translated as CASSRSRGTSGSGNEQFF.

This chain joins TRBV7-8 and TRBJ2-7; 13 positions match TRBD2. After removal of 4 bases from V and 7 bases from J, the junction contained 4 bases not matched to a gene. Germline values: CDR1 SGHVS, CDR2 FQNEAQ. The CDR3 extends over 14 amino acids. The CDR3 nucleotides read TGTGCCAGCAGCTCGGGACTAGCGGGACTGGAGCAGTACTTC. This translates into CASSSGLAGLEQYF. The variable domain in full, completed from reference TRBV7-8 and TRBJ2-7, reads GAGVSQSPRYKVAKRGQDVALRCDPISGHVSLFWYQQALGQGPEFLTYFQNEAQLDKSGLPSDRFFAERPEGSVSTLKIQRTQQEDSAVYLCASSSGLAGLEQYFGPGTRLTVT.

The V call is TRBV7-9, the J call TRBJ2-5, with 8 positions matching TRBD2. This CDR3 has 14 residues. J was trimmed by 4 bases and V by 6 bases; bases with no gene match: 7. Germline V gene lookup returns CDR1 SEHNR and CDR2 FQNEAQ (reference sequence). The CDR3 DNA reads as TGTGCCAGCAGACCCGGGAGGGCCTCAGAGACCCAGTACTTC. Translating it yields CASRPGRASETQYF.

The chain couples TRBV4-2 to TRBJ2-2; D is uncertain. The germline V gene has CDR1 LGHNA and CDR2 YNFKEQ. V was shortened by 4 bases and J by 0 bases, with 15 bases between the two germline ends. There are 17 residues in the CDR3. The CDR3 spells CASSPLLAFANTGELFF. CDR3 nucleotide sequence: TGTGCCAGCAGCCCGTTGTTAGCTTTCGCGAACACCGGGGAGCTGTTTTTT.

This clone has only one observation. This chain's CDR3 is CASRPRTGRVVAEAFF. CDR3 bases: TGTGCCAGCAGACCTCGGACAGGGAGGGTGGTCGCTGAAGCTTTCTTT. The rearrangement joins TRBV28 to TRBJ1-1; 8 bases agree with TRBD1. The length of the CDR3 is 16 residues. The ends lost 6 bases at V and 6 bases at J; junction bases unmatched: 15. Germline V gives CDR1 MDHEN, CDR2 SYDVKM. Drawing the rest from reference TRBV28 and TRBJ1-1, the complete variable domain is DVKVTQSSRYLVKRTGEKVFLECVQDMDHENMFWYRQDPGLGLRLIYFSYDVKMKEKGDIPEGYSVSREKKERFSLILESASTNQTSMYLCASRPRTGRVVAEAFFGQGTRLTVV.

J is TRBJ2-7 and V is TRBV3-1 (or the pseudogene TRBV3-2), with TRBD2 as a possible D gene (6 bases). CDR3 length: 15 residues. Trimming pared 3 bases from V and 4 bases from J, leaving 16 bases between. The germline V gene encodes CDR1 LGHDT and CDR2 YNNKEL (reference sequence). DNA of the CDR3: TGTGCCAGCAGCCAGCGGGGCAGCCGTTCTTACGAGCAGTACTTC. Protein product: CASSQRGSRSYEQYF.

The chain uses TRBV3-1 (or the pseudogene TRBV3-2) and TRBJ1-6; 10 bases line up with TRBD1. CDR3 size: 16 residues. Trimming removed 4 bases from V and 8 bases from J; junction bases left unmatched: 8. Germline assignment: CDR1 LGHDT and CDR2 YNNKEL (reference sequence). The CDR3 DNA sequence: TGTGCCAGCAGCCTTATAACCGGGACAGGGGATTCACCCCTCCACTTT. Amino acid sequence: CASSLITGTGDSPLHF.

The chain has TRBV20-1 and TRBJ2-1; the match to TRBD2 covers 8 bases. From germline, CDR1 is DFQATT and CDR2 SNEGSKA (reference sequence). The CDR3 contains 16 residues. J was trimmed by 4 bases and V by 3 bases; bases with no gene match: 11. CDR3 region: CSASNSVAGKYNEQFF. In DNA form, the CDR3 reads TGCAGTGCTAGTAATTCGGTAGCGGGGAAATACAATGAGCAGTTCTTC.

V is TRBV30 and J is TRBJ1-5; no reliable D call. The CDR3 runs 13 residues. The ends were cut back, 3 bases at V and 1 base at J, with 7 bases in the middle. CDR1 and CDR2 from the germline V gene are GTSNPN and SVGIG (reference sequence). The CDR3 bases are TGTGCCTGGAGCCCACAGAGCAATCAGCCCCAGCATTTT. Its translation is CAWSPQSNQPQHF.

The chain recombines TRBV9 with TRBJ2-1, with D possibly matching TRBD1 (6 bases). Per germline, CDR1 SGDLS and CDR2 YYNGEE. V was clipped by 1 base and J by 5 bases, with 13 bases between them. The CDR3 is 15 amino acids. The CDR3 DNA reads as TGTGCCAGCAGCGTACAGGGGTCGCGTAACAATGAGCAGTTCTTC. It encodes CASSVQGSRNNEQFF.

The DNA for the CDR3 is TGTGCCAGAAGCGCTCGGGGGGCAGGGGACATGATGTGGCCCGAAGAGACCCAGTACTTC. This codes for CARSARGAGDMMWPEETQYF. This chain uses TRBV5-3 with TRBJ2-5, with D tentatively TRBD2 (7 bases). TRBV5-3 is marked as an open reading frame, function uncertain. V was shortened by 4 bases and J by 3 bases, with 31 bases between the two germline ends. The CDR3 is made up of 20 amino acids.

A few counts support this clone. The chain employs TRBV12-3 or TRBV12-4 and TRBJ1-5; D not certain. V was clipped by 6 bases and J by 11 bases, with 11 bases between them. CDR3 length equals 11 residues. The CDR3 sequence is CASSRSPAQHF. The CDR3 nucleotides read TGTGCCAGCAGCCGTTCTCCGGCCCAGCATTTT.

The J gene is TRBJ1-1, the V gene TRBV10-1; D call uncertain. V lost 4 bases to trimming and J lost 1 base, with 10 bases between them. The germline V gene encodes CDR1 WNHNN and CDR2 SYGVQD (reference sequence). The CDR3 runs 14 residues. The CDR3 loop is CASSASGRNTEAFF. Written as DNA, the CDR3 is TGCGCCAGCAGTGCAAGTGGGAGGAACACTGAAGCTTTCTTT.

Here the CDR3 reads CASSGDRETYNEQFF. CDR3 bases: TGTGCCAGCAGCGGGGACAGGGAAACCTACAATGAGCAGTTCTTC. The chain links TRBV7-3 to TRBJ2-1; 9 bases line up with TRBD1. Germline trimming cut 5 bases from V and 2 bases from J; bases unmatched to any gene: 4. Germline loops: CDR1 SGHTA, CDR2 FQGTGA. The CDR3 covers 15 residues.

The rearrangement links TRBV5-4 to TRBJ2-4, with TRBD1 matching 9 bases. The V segment lost 5 bases and the J segment 6 bases; nucleotides outside the gene matches: 12. The CDR3 is 16 amino acids. The germline CDR1 and CDR2 sequences are SGHNT and YYREEE (reference sequence). This CDR3 is CASSFAPGQGTNIQYF. CDR3 DNA: TGTGCCAGCAGTTTCGCCCCGGGACAGGGAACAAACATTCAGTACTTC. The entire variable domain, with the rest obtained from reference TRBV5-4 and TRBJ2-4, is as follows: ETGVTQSPTHLIKTRGQQVTLRCSSQSGHNTVSWYQQALGQGPQFIFQYYREEENGRGNFPPRFSGLQFPNYSSELNVNALELDDSALYLCASSFAPGQGTNIQYFGAGTRLSVL.

This clone was observed once. This chain connects TRBV30 to TRBJ2-3; 12 positions agree with TRBD2. The trim removed 4 bases at V and 0 bases at J, leaving 8 bases unmatched. Germline V gene data show CDR1 as GTSNPN and CDR2 as SVGIG (reference sequence). CDR3 length: 17 amino acids. This chain's CDR3 is CAWNTGTSGRSTDTQYF. In DNA form, the CDR3 reads TGTGCCTGGAATACCGGGACTAGCGGGCGTAGCACAGATACGCAGTATTTT.

In DNA, the CDR3 is TGCGCCAGCAGCCAAGAAGGACGACAGAGAGCTTTCTTT. It specifies CASSQEGRQRAFF. This sequence joins TRBV4-1 and TRBJ1-1, with D perhaps matching TRBD1 (5 bases). V was trimmed by 0 bases and J by 10 bases, leaving 12 bases between them. Germline assignment: CDR1 MGHRA and CDR2 YSYEKL. The CDR3 is made up of 13 amino acids.

The genes are TRBV2 and TRBJ2-7; D remains unclear. Trimming cost V 6 bases and J 5 bases, with 8 bases left between them. CDR1 is SNHLY and CDR2 is FYNNEI in the germline V gene. This CDR3 region has 11 residues. CDR3 sequence reads: CASSYSHEQYF. CDR3 in DNA: TGTGCCAGCAGCTATAGCCACGAGCAGTACTTC.